Presented here are 4 T cell receptor beta chains from one specimen sequenced in a study of PD-L1 blockade in urothelial cancer. Stated time point: peripheral blood 6 weeks after treatment start. The assay was immunoSEQ multiplex PCR, and TCRdb's table has in-frame clones only and misses some. The table includes 100,000 to 150,000 clones, around 88% detected once. The sequencing here drew on PBMCs, taken around atezolizumab (anti-PD-L1) treatment. The receptors here all came from a man aged 50-60 years with urothelial cancer.

The chain joins TRBV5-4 to TRBJ1-6; tentative D call: TRBD1 (6 bases). The CDR3 has 15 amino acids. Trimming removed 2 bases at V and 9 bases at J, with 15 bases between. The germline V gene has CDR1 SGHNT and CDR2 YYREEE (reference sequence). CDR3 loop: CASSLGGGGSSPLHF. The CDR3 nucleotides read TGTGCCAGCAGCTTAGGGGGGGGCGGGAGTTCACCCCTCCACTTT.

The CDR3: CASSGESGNTIYF. The CDR3, as DNA: TGTGCCAGCTCCGGGGAGTCTGGAAACACCATATATTTT. The chain is built from TRBV18 and TRBJ1-3; D unclear. This CDR3 has 13 residues. CDR1 is KGHSH and CDR2 is LQKENI in the germline V gene. The V end lost 6 bases, the J end lost 1 base, and 7 bases lay between the germline ends.

In this sample, this clone turned up a few times. The V and J genes are TRBV27 and TRBJ2-1; the match to TRBD2 covers 14 bases. The V segment lost 2 bases and the J segment 2 bases; nucleotides outside the gene matches: 11. Germline CDR1 and CDR2: MNHEY and SMNVEV (reference sequence). CDR3 length: 20 amino acids. The CDR3 DNA reads TGTGCCAGCAGTTTAAGTTCCGGACTAGCGGGAGGACGAGCCTACAATGAGCAGTTCTTC. This codes for CASSLSSGLAGGRAYNEQFF.

This chain uses TRBV27 with TRBJ1-6; 8 bases are shared with TRBD1. Trimming took 5 bases from V and 4 from J; bases not matched to a gene: 7. The length of the CDR3 is 16 residues. The germline V gene encodes CDR1 MNHEY and CDR2 SMNVEV (reference sequence). The CDR3 region has the DNA TGTGCCAGCAGTCCCCGGGACAGGTCGTATAATTCACCCCTCCACTTT. Amino acids: CASSPRDRSYNSPLHF.